The 32 T cell receptor beta chains below were found in one sample sequenced in a study of T-cell reconstitution after alpha-beta-depleted transplantation in children. The authors prepared the TCRbeta library with unique molecular identifiers. Via MiXCR, TCRdb re-called the PCR reads, giving one row per CDR3 protein. The sample lists around 450,000 distinct CDR3 sequences, approximately 41% occurring once. The sequenced sample was PBMCs, obtained before TCRalphabeta/CD19-depleted stem cell transplant. The receptor source for this set is a girl aged 2 to 9 with aplastic anemia, due to receive a stem cell transplant.

The rearrangement joins TRBV4-1 to TRBJ2-2; 7 nucleotides match TRBD2. Germline lookup yields CDR1 MGHRA and CDR2 YSYEKL. CDR3 length equals 18 residues. The V gene end was trimmed by 3 bases and the J gene end by 2 bases; junction bases not matched to a gene: 12. The CDR3: CASSQGGEGGVNTGELFF. Here the CDR3 DNA reads TGCGCCAGCAGCCAGGGAGGGGAGGGAGGGGTTAACACCGGGGAGCTGTTTTTT.

The gene calls are TRBV3-1 and TRBJ2-5, with a weak D call TRBD1 (5 bases). Trimming stripped 0 bases from V and 5 bases from J, with 16 bases between. CDR1 LGHDT and CDR2 YNNKEL come from the germline V gene (reference sequence). The CDR3 covers 16 residues. CDR3 DNA sequence: TGTGCCAGCAGCCAAGAGGCCCAGGGTATTTGGGAGACCCAGTACTTC. Residues: CASSQEAQGIWETQYF.

On this clonotype: Sequence at one end of the junction differs from germline and may be a read error. The chain is built from TRBV10-3 and TRBJ2-5, with unresolved D. Looked up from germline, CDR1 is ENHRY and CDR2 is SYGVKD. The CDR3 consists of 11 residues. CDR3 protein: CATSSQETQYF. CDR3 sequence (DNA): TGTGCCACCAGTTCGCAAGAGACCCAGTACTTC.

There are a few counts of this clonotype. The chain employs TRBV15 and TRBJ1-4, with D possibly matching TRBD1 (5 bases). The germline gives CDR1 LNHNV, CDR2 YYDKDF (reference sequence). Trimming stripped 9 bases from V and 8 bases from J, with 10 bases between. The CDR3 covers 11 residues. In DNA, the CDR3 is TGTGCCACGGGACGAATCGAAAAACTGTTTTTT. This encodes CATGRIEKLFF.

This clonotype showed up just once. This sequence joins TRBV5-1 and TRBJ2-1, with 7 bases that match TRBD2. V shed 0 bases and J 4 bases; nucleotides not matched to a gene: 4. Germline CDR1 and CDR2: SGHRS and YFSETQ. The CDR3 is made up of 15 amino acids. The CDR3 nucleotides read TGCGCCAGCAGCTTGGATGGCGGGAGATACAATGAGCAGTTCTTC. Protein sequence: CASSLDGGRYNEQFF.

This clonotype appeared many times. J is TRBJ2-2 and V is TRBV5-1; no firm D call. Germline-derived CDR1 and CDR2 are SGHRS and YFSETQ. V was shortened by 3 bases and J by 0 bases, with 15 bases between the two germline ends. CDR3 length: 17 residues. The CDR3 here is CASSSETRSTNTGELFF. In nucleotides, the CDR3 is TGCGCCAGCAGCTCAGAAACCAGGAGTACGAACACCGGGGAGCTGTTTTTT.

The V and J genes are TRBV7-9 and TRBJ2-3; 10 nucleotides match TRBD1. The germline V gene has CDR1 SEHNR and CDR2 FQNEAQ (reference sequence). The ends lost 3 bases at V and 7 bases at J; junction bases unmatched: 7. The CDR3 spans 15 residues. The CDR3 region is CASSLGQGPLHTQYF. The CDR3 DNA reads TGTGCCAGCAGCTTGGGACAGGGGCCCCTCCATACGCAGTATTTT.

This clonotype is termed medium-sized (0.01 to 0.1%). The genes are TRBV4-1 and TRBJ2-1; 7 bases match TRBD2. This CDR3 region has 14 residues. The V segment lost 1 base and the J segment 7 bases; nucleotides outside the gene matches: 4. The germline CDR1 and CDR2 sequences are MGHRA and YSYEKL. CDR3 region: CASSQVGEGNEQFF. The CDR3 bases are TGCGCCAGCAGCCAAGTGGGGGAGGGGAATGAGCAGTTCTTC.

This clonotype has a count of ten or more. The chain recombines TRBV20-1 with TRBJ2-1; D call uncertain. Germline-derived CDR1 and CDR2 are DFQATT and SNEGSKA (reference sequence). Deletions cut 3 bases from V and 10 bases from J, with 10 bases between. CDR3 length equals 11 residues. The CDR3 DNA reads as TGCAGTGCTAGGCAAGCCCGGGAGCAGTTCTTC. Its protein is CSARQAREQFF.

This clonotype showed up just a few times. CDR3 loop: CASSPDRGISNQPQHF. CDR3 bases: TGTGCCAGCAGTCCAGACAGGGGTATTAGCAATCAGCCCCAGCATTTT. V and J are TRBV6-1 and TRBJ1-5; 8 bases map to TRBD1. The CDR3 is 16 amino acids. The germline V gene encodes CDR1 MNHNS and CDR2 SASEGT. Unmatched junction bases numbered 6, after V lost 5 bases and J lost 0 bases.

The J gene is TRBJ2-3, the V gene TRBV28; TRBD2 matches at 11 bases. The CDR3 totals 15 residues. CDR1 and CDR2 from the germline V gene are MDHEN and SYDVKM. The V and J ends lost 6 bases and 6 bases, in that order; junction bases with no gene match: 8. CDR3 region: CASSDASGRPDTQYF. CDR3 nucleotides: TGTGCCAGCAGCGACGCTAGCGGGAGGCCCGATACGCAGTATTTT.

The genes are TRBV6-4 and TRBJ2-1; D assignment may be TRBD1 or TRBD2 (5 bases each). The CDR3 spans 15 residues. V was shortened by 0 bases and J by 8 bases, with 14 bases between the two germline ends. CDR1 MRHNA and CDR2 SNTAGT come from the germline V gene. This CDR3 reads CASSDSGTPPYEQFF. Here the CDR3 DNA reads TGTGCCAGCAGTGACTCGGGGACCCCCCCGTATGAGCAGTTCTTC.

The chain joins TRBV28 to TRBJ2-5; D gene unclear. The CDR3 is 14 residues long. The germline V and J ends were trimmed by 5 bases and 0 bases, with 10 bases remaining between them. From germline, CDR1 is MDHEN and CDR2 SYDVKM. The CDR3, as DNA: TGTGCCAGCAGTCCCGCCTATTACCAAGAGACCCAGTACTTC. Amino acid sequence: CASSPAYYQETQYF.

This clonotype was seen at least ten times. The chain employs TRBV29-1 and TRBJ1-5, with D maybe TRBD1 (5 bases). The germline gives CDR1 SQVTM, CDR2 ANQGSEA. V was pared by 6 bases and J by 3 bases, with 6 bases between. The CDR3 consists of 11 residues. Here the CDR3 reads CSVGANQPQHF. The CDR3 DNA reads TGCAGCGTCGGGGCCAATCAGCCCCAGCATTTT.

J is TRBJ1-2 and V is TRBV20-1, with D perhaps matching TRBD1 (5 bases). The germline CDR1 and CDR2 sequences are DFQATT and SNEGSKA (reference sequence). Trimming left V 1 base short and J 3 bases short, with 15 bases between. The CDR3 length is 15 residues. CDR3 loop: CSARGGGGVHYGYTF. CDR3 DNA: TGCAGTGCTAGAGGGGGAGGAGGGGTTCACTATGGCTACACCTTC.

This rearrangement joins TRBV5-1 to TRBJ2-1, with a possible D match to TRBD1 (5 bases). The CDR3 is made up of 13 amino acids. Germline-derived CDR1 and CDR2 are SGHRS and YFSETQ. V dropped 2 bases and J dropped 5 bases, with 8 bases sitting between them. CDR3 in DNA: TGCGCCAGCAGCTTTATGACAGACAATGAGCAGTTCTTC. Translated, it gives CASSFMTDNEQFF.

The chain is built from TRBV20-1 and TRBJ2-1; TRBD2 might be the D (6 bases). Germline V gene sequence: CDR1 DFQATT, CDR2 SNEGSKA (reference sequence). CDR3 length equals 14 residues. V was trimmed by 5 bases and J by 7 bases, leaving 18 bases between them. The CDR3 sequence: CSARTRRVGNEQFF. Written as DNA, the CDR3 is TGCAGTGCTCGCACTAGGAGGGTGGGGAATGAGCAGTTCTTC.

This clonotype appeared a few times. The chain links TRBV5-1 to TRBJ2-1; D gene ambiguous. V lost 3 bases to trimming and J lost 4 bases, with 17 bases between them. This CDR3 is 16 amino acids long. Germline-derived CDR1 and CDR2 are SGHRS and YFSETQ. The CDR3, as DNA: TGCGCCAGCAGCTGGACGGCCGGTGGGGAATACAATGAGCAGTTCTTC. Protein product: CASSWTAGGEYNEQFF.

There are many counts of this clonotype. This chain uses TRBV20-1 with TRBJ2-7; 11 bases are shared with TRBD2. Trimming cost V 6 bases and J 3 bases; bases outside gene matches: 7. Germline V CDR1 and CDR2: DFQATT, SNEGSKA (reference sequence). The length of the CDR3 is 14 residues. CDR3 amino acids: CSAGLAGGYYEQYF. The CDR3 DNA is TGCAGTGCAGGTTTAGCGGGAGGGTACTACGAGCAGTACTTC.

In regard to this clonotype: This sequence may be a read error, since a much larger clone differs from it by one base. The rearrangement joins TRBV7-2 to TRBJ2-7; weak D call: TRBD2 (5 bases). The germline gives CDR1 SGHTA, CDR2 FQGNSA. V lost 0 bases and J 4 bases, leaving 13 bases between the germline ends. The CDR3 is 15 residues long. The CDR3 reads CASSLALADTYEQYF. The CDR3 DNA reads TGTGCCAGCAGCTTAGCGCTAGCCGATACTTACGAGCAGTACTTC.

The chain recombines TRBV5-6 with TRBJ2-5, with 9 bases aligning to TRBD1. V lost 1 base, J lost 5 bases, and 3 bases stayed unmatched. CDR1 and CDR2 from the germline V gene are SGHDT and YYEEEE. The CDR3 extends over 14 amino acids. This CDR3 reads CASSLLGTGETQYF. CDR3 nucleotides: TGTGCCAGCAGCTTGTTAGGGACAGGGGAGACCCAGTACTTC. The whole variable domain, remainder taken from reference TRBV5-6 and TRBJ2-5, is DAGVTQSPTHLIKTRGQQVTLRCSPKSGHDTVSWYQQALGQGPQFIFQYYEEEERQRGNFPDRFSGHQFPNYSSELNVNALLLGDSALYLCASSLLGTGETQYFGPGTRLLVL.

This chain uses TRBV20-1 with TRBJ2-1, with 10 bases fitting TRBD2. Per the germline V gene, CDR1 is DFQATT and CDR2 is SNEGSKA (reference sequence). Trimming took 3 bases from V and 2 from J; bases not matched to a gene: 4. The CDR3 runs to 15 residues. The CDR3 nucleotides read TGCAGTGCTAGGACTAGCGGGTGGGCCTACAATGAGCAGTTCTTC. Translating it yields CSARTSGWAYNEQFF.

This clonotype was seen just once. V and J are TRBV12-5 and TRBJ1-1; possible D gene TRBD1, 5 bases. V dropped 2 bases and J dropped 1 base, with 11 bases sitting between them. Germline V CDR1 and CDR2: LGHNT, FRNRAP. This CDR3 region has 15 residues. The CDR3 region has the DNA TGTGCTAGTGGTTTGCTAAGGGGATCGAACACTGAAGCTTTCTTT. Its translation is CASGLLRGSNTEAFF.

This clonotype occurred many times. The V and J genes are TRBV12-3 or TRBV12-4 and TRBJ1-1; TRBD1 is a possible D gene (6 bases). The V and J ends lost 6 bases and 3 bases respectively, with 11 bases between them. The CDR3 runs 13 residues. The CDR3 protein is CASRLRGDTEAFF. As DNA, the CDR3 is TGTGCCAGCAGGCTCAGGGGTGACACTGAAGCTTTCTTT.

This CDR3 reads CASSAGDRGQEDTQYF. The CDR3 DNA is TGTGCCAGCAGCGCAGGGGACAGGGGGCAGGAAGATACGCAGTATTTT. The V gene is TRBV9, the J gene TRBJ2-3; 12 positions match TRBD1. Germline trimming cut 3 bases from V and 5 bases from J; bases unmatched to any gene: 7. The CDR3 is 16 amino acids. In germline, CDR1 is SGDLS, CDR2 YYNGEE.

This clonotype was observed many times. The chain joins TRBV6-5 to TRBJ2-3, with 9 nucleotides matching TRBD1. V dropped 5 bases and J dropped 1; count of bases not matched to a gene: 10. The CDR3 runs 17 residues. Germline CDR1 and CDR2: MNHEY and SVGAGI. The CDR3 sequence is CASSRSRRTGGTDTQYF. Written as DNA, the CDR3 is TGTGCCAGCAGTCGCTCCCGCCGGACAGGGGGCACAGATACGCAGTATTTT.

The chain carries TRBV12-3 or TRBV12-4 and TRBJ1-5; D ambiguous. The ends were cut back, 8 bases at V and 2 bases at J, with 16 bases in the middle. CDR3 length: 15 amino acids. The DNA of the CDR3 is TGTGCCAGCCCACTTCGAGCAGCGGGCAATCAGCCCCAGCATTTT. Its translation is CASPLRAAGNQPQHF.

The V call is TRBV5-1, the J call TRBJ2-3; D is perhaps TRBD1 (6 bases). The CDR3 consists of 15 residues. Trimming shortened V by 4 bases and J by 0 bases, and 12 bases separated the two germline ends. The germline V gene has CDR1 SGHRS and CDR2 YFSETQ. CDR3 in DNA: TGCGCCAGCAGCGTACAGGGTCCTAGCACAGATACGCAGTATTTT. Amino acid sequence: CASSVQGPSTDTQYF.

The chain uses TRBV7-8 and TRBJ2-3, with 8 bases that match TRBD2. This CDR3 spans 17 amino acids. CDR1 and CDR2 from the germline V gene are SGHVS and FQNEAQ. V shed 2 bases, J shed 2 bases, and the junction held 9 bases outside the gene matches. The CDR3 reads CASSLSLAGIITDTQYF. The CDR3 DNA reads TGTGCCAGCAGCTTAAGTCTAGCGGGCATTATCACAGATACGCAGTATTTT.

The chain carries TRBV7-2 and TRBJ2-7; D possibly corresponds to TRBD1 (6 bases). Germline-derived CDR1 and CDR2 are SGHTA and FQGNSA. Deletions cut 7 bases from V and 4 bases from J, with 17 bases between. The CDR3 is 14 amino acids. This CDR3 reads CASNPQGALYEQYF. CDR3 DNA sequence: TGTGCCAGCAACCCACAGGGAGCCCTTTACGAGCAGTACTTC.

This clonotype was detected many times. The chain carries TRBV4-1 and TRBJ1-5; D is possibly TRBD1 (5 bases). V lost 3 bases, J lost 7 bases, and 16 bases lay in between. The CDR3 has 15 residues. Germline loops: CDR1 MGHRA, CDR2 YSYEKL. CDR3 region: CASSHREGDVQPQHF. As DNA, the CDR3 is TGCGCCAGCAGCCATCGAGAAGGGGATGTGCAGCCCCAGCATTTT.

This chain joins TRBV29-1 and TRBJ2-1; D might be TRBD2 (6 bases). The CDR3 runs to 15 residues. V was clipped by 1 base and J by 0 bases, with 10 bases between them. CDR1 is SQVTM, CDR2 ANQGSEA, per germline. The CDR3: CSVEGRGSSYNEQFF. The CDR3 DNA reads as TGCAGCGTTGAAGGGCGGGGAAGCTCCTACAATGAGCAGTTCTTC.